A single sample is the source of the 15 T cell receptor beta chains below, sequenced in a study of shared clonotypes between healthy human individuals. Libraries were prepared by immunoSEQ multiplex PCR; TCRdb keeps only in-frame clonotypes and omits some of them. The sample has 2,100,000 or so clones, about 94% seen once; the top ten hold 0.13%. The sequenced sample was naive CD4+ T cells sorted from blood. The subset is: CD45RA+ positively selected. These receptors were collected from a young man in good health.

V usage is TRBV2 and J usage is TRBJ1-4; the D is unclear. V lost 6 bases to trimming and J lost 5 bases, with 13 bases between them. The CDR3 length is 14 residues. CDR1 is SNHLY and CDR2 is FYNNEI in the germline V gene. In DNA, the CDR3 is TGTGCCAGCAGCCCGCGGCCCAAGAATGAAAAACTGTTTTTT. This encodes CASSPRPKNEKLFF. Full variable domain (remainder filled in from reference TRBV2 and TRBJ1-4): EPEVTQTPSHQVTQMGQEVILRCVPISNHLYFYWYRQILGQKVEFLVSFYNNEISEKSEIFDDQFSVERPDGSNFTLKIRSTKLEDSAMYFCASSPRPKNEKLFFGSGTQLSVL.

The chain couples TRBV9 to TRBJ2-5; D is uncertain. Trimming took 2 bases from V and 5 from J, leaving 10 bases between them. Per the germline V gene, CDR1 is SGDLS and CDR2 is YYNGEE. CDR3 length equals 13 residues. The CDR3 DNA reads as TGTGCCAGCAGCGTCGGAGTCGACGAGACCCAGTACTTC. It is translated as CASSVGVDETQYF.

This clone has just one count. The gene calls are TRBV30 and TRBJ1-2; D is unclear. The germline gives CDR1 GTSNPN, CDR2 SVGIG (reference sequence). The CDR3 totals 12 residues. The V and J ends lost 1 base and 8 bases respectively, with 11 bases between them. For the CDR3, the DNA is TGTGCCTGGAGTGGCCAGGCTTACGGCTACACCTTC. The encoded protein is CAWSGQAYGYTF.

The chain uses TRBV28 and TRBJ1-4, with D possibly being TRBD1 (5 bases). This CDR3 has 15 residues. The germline V and J ends were trimmed by 2 bases and 8 bases, with 15 bases remaining between them. Germline V lookup: CDR1 MDHEN, CDR2 SYDVKM. The CDR3 DNA follows: TGTGCCAGCAGTTTAGCAGCCAGACGGGGGGAAAAACTGTTTTTT. Encoded protein: CASSLAARRGEKLFF.

The gene calls are TRBV7-2 and TRBJ2-3; D is unclear. This CDR3 has 14 residues. V lost 2 bases and J 1 base, leaving 7 bases between the germline ends. Germline loops: CDR1 SGHTA, CDR2 FQGNSA. The CDR3 DNA reads as TGTGCCAGCAGCTTATGGGTGGGCACAGATACGCAGTATTTT. As protein: CASSLWVGTDTQYF.

Of note for this clone: The sample carries other DNA sequences with the same CDR3. The CDR3 spells CASSLEAEMNTEAFF. The CDR3 DNA sequence: TGCGCCAGCAGCTTGGAGGCGGAGATGAACACTGAAGCTTTCTTT. The J gene is TRBJ1-1, the V gene TRBV5-1; D is unresolved. Germline CDR1 reads SGHRS; CDR2 reads YFSETQ. The length of the CDR3 is 15 residues. V was trimmed by 0 bases and J by 0 bases, leaving 9 bases between them.

This chain links TRBV7-9 with TRBJ2-2, with 7 bases that match TRBD2. The germline gives CDR1 SEHNR, CDR2 FQNEAQ (reference sequence). V shed 4 bases, J shed 0 bases, and the junction held 8 bases outside the gene matches. This CDR3 has 17 residues. The CDR3 spells CASSWEGLFSNTGELFF. DNA for the CDR3: TGTGCCAGCAGCTGGGAGGGGCTCTTCTCGAACACCGGGGAGCTGTTTTTT.

The rearrangement joins TRBV9 to TRBJ2-3; 12 bases fit TRBD2. The CDR3 consists of 18 residues. Germline V CDR1 and CDR2: SGDLS, YYNGEE. With 3 bases clipped from V and 1 base from J, the junction kept 9 bases outside the gene matches. The CDR3 bases are TGTGCCAGCAGCGCCAATCCCCGGACTAGCGGGGGCACAGATACGCAGTATTTT. Translation gives CASSANPRTSGGTDTQYF.

This sequence joins TRBV7-8 and TRBJ2-7, with 10 bases fitting TRBD1. The germline CDR1 and CDR2 sequences are SGHVS and FQNEAQ. This CDR3 is 15 amino acids long. Trimming cost V 5 bases and J 0 bases; bases outside gene matches: 4. CDR3 bases: TGTGCCAGCAGCCAAGGGACAGGGGACTCCTACGAGCAGTACTTC. It is translated as CASSQGTGDSYEQYF.

The chain has TRBV6-1 and TRBJ1-1; perhaps TRBD1 as D (5 bases). Trimming left V 10 bases short and J 0 bases short, with 15 bases between. The CDR3 runs to 14 residues. CDR1 is MNHNS, CDR2 SASEGT, per germline. In nucleotides, the CDR3 is TGTGCCACCACAAAGGCAGGGCTGAACACTGAAGCTTTCTTT. Translated: CATTKAGLNTEAFF.

The chain has TRBV25-1 and TRBJ1-1; no clear D. The CDR3 contains 13 residues. The ends were cut back, 10 bases at V and 4 bases at J, with 16 bases in the middle. The germline CDR1 and CDR2 sequences are MGHDK and SYGVNS. The CDR3 reads CATRSEGGTEAFF. The CDR3 region has the DNA TGTGCCACCCGGAGCGAAGGTGGCACTGAAGCTTTCTTT.

Points on this clone: At one end the junction does not follow the germline gene, possibly because of a read error. The rearrangement links TRBV20-1 to TRBJ1-1; tentative D call: TRBD1 (5 bases). Germline CDR1 and CDR2: DFQATT and SNEGSKA (reference sequence). The CDR3 is made up of 11 amino acids. The CDR3 DNA reads as TGCAGTGCGGGGGACCTTCAAAGGGAGGTCTTT. Residues: CSAGDLQREVF.

The rearrangement links TRBV12-5 to TRBJ1-6; D is unresolved. The V and J ends lost 1 base and 7 bases respectively, with 5 bases between them. Germline V gene data show CDR1 as LGHNT and CDR2 as FRNRAP. The CDR3 runs 13 residues. The CDR3 bases are TGTGCTAGTGGTTTGGACGGGAATTCACCCCTCCACTTT. Its protein is CASGLDGNSPLHF.

This clone occurred a few times. The rearrangement uses TRBV30 and TRBJ1-2; 8 positions match TRBD1. The CDR3 is 12 amino acids. Losses at the gene ends were 5 bases for V and 10 bases for J; bases not matched to a gene: 9. The germline V gene encodes CDR1 GTSNPN and CDR2 SVGIG (reference sequence). CDR3 region: CAWGQGSENYTF. CDR3 in DNA: TGTGCCTGGGGACAGGGATCGGAGAACTACACCTTC. The whole variable domain, filled in from reference TRBV30 and TRBJ1-2, reads SQTIHQWPATLVQPVGSPLSLECTVEGTSNPNLYWYRQAAGRGLQLLFYSVGIGQISSEVPQNLSASRPQDRQFILSSKKLLLSDSGFYLCAWGQGSENYTFGSGTRLTVV.

The chain has TRBV10-3 and TRBJ2-6; possible D gene TRBD2, 6 bases. Germline values: CDR1 ENHRY, CDR2 SYGVKD. The CDR3 has 16 amino acids. V dropped 8 bases and J dropped 0 bases, with 14 bases sitting between them. CDR3 nucleotide sequence: TGTGCCATCGGGGGAGGTTCTTCCTCTGGGGCCAACGTCCTGACTTTC. This sequence encodes CAIGGGSSSGANVLTF.